These T cell receptor beta chains were read from a single sample in a study of blood T cell repertoires in COVID-19. The data were produced by immunoSEQ multiplex PCR, yet TCRdb's version contains in-frame clones alone and is incomplete. The table shows fewer than 300,000 clones, with about nine tenths occurring only once. What was sequenced was peripheral blood. The receptors stem from a woman aged 40 to 50 who had recovered from COVID-19. The CDR3 runs from the conserved cysteine through the conserved F or W. The D gene is left open where the match is weak. Expanded clones are given a class, and other clones once, few, many or no size at all.

j_gene: TRBJ2-3; d_gene: .; v_gene: TRBV6-5; abundance: .; CDR3nt: TGTGCCAGCGCCACCGGGGGAGATACGCAGTATTTT; CDR3aa: CASATGGDTQYF
j_gene: TRBJ1-5; d_gene: TRBD1; v_gene: TRBV19; abundance: .; CDR3nt: TGTGCCAGTAGTATAGGACGGGACAGGAGCAATCAGCCCCAGCATTTT; CDR3aa: CASSIGRDRSNQPQHF
j_gene: TRBJ1-4; d_gene: TRBD1; v_gene: TRBV30; abundance: once; CDR3nt: TGTGCCTGGCGTACAGGGGGGGACGAAAAACTGTTTTTT; CDR3aa: CAWRTGGDEKLFF
j_gene: TRBJ2-7; d_gene: TRBD2; v_gene: TRBV7-2; abundance: .; CDR3nt: TGTGCCAGCAGCCCCTCAATGTACCGGGGGGGCCTCGGGGAGCAGTACTTC; CDR3aa: CASSPSMYRGGLGEQYF
j_gene: TRBJ2-3; d_gene: TRBD2; v_gene: TRBV18; abundance: .; CDR3nt: TGTGCCAGCTCACCTCTAGCGGACATTACAGATACGCAGTATTTT; CDR3aa: CASSPLADITDTQYF
j_gene: TRBJ2-7; d_gene: .; v_gene: TRBV2; abundance: .; CDR3nt: TGTGCCAGCAGTGAGTGGAGGGGCTACGAGCAGTACTTC; CDR3aa: CASSEWRGYEQYF
j_gene: TRBJ2-2; d_gene: TRBD1; v_gene: TRBV2; abundance: .; CDR3nt: TGTGCCAGCAGGGAACAGGGGCCCGGGGAGCTGTTTTTT; CDR3aa: CASREQGPGELFF
j_gene: TRBJ1-6; d_gene: TRBD1; v_gene: TRBV3-1/TRBV3-2; abundance: .; CDR3nt: TGTGCCAGCAGCCGATCAGGGGGCGATTCACCCCTCCACTTT; CDR3aa: CASSRSGGDSPLHF
j_gene: TRBJ1-5; d_gene: TRBD1; v_gene: TRBV10-1; abundance: .; CDR3nt: TGCGCCAGACCGGGACAGGGCCCGCCAACATGGCCCCAGCATTTT; CDR3aa: CARPGQGPPTWPQHF
j_gene: TRBJ1-3; d_gene: .; v_gene: TRBV6-5; abundance: .; CDR3nt: TGTGCCAGCAGTCCCCAAAGAGTGGACACCATATATTTT; CDR3aa: CASSPQRVDTIYF
j_gene: TRBJ1-2; d_gene: .; v_gene: TRBV14; abundance: .; CDR3nt: TGTGCCAGCAGCCAAGATTTGGGGGCCGGACAGTTATCTGTGCGCGGTGGCTACACCTTC; CDR3aa: CASSQDLGAGQLSVRGGYTF
j_gene: TRBJ1-4; d_gene: .; v_gene: TRBV6-2/TRBV6-3; abundance: once; CDR3nt: TGTGCCAGCAGTTTGGGAGATGAAAAACTGTTTTTT; CDR3aa: CASSLGDEKLFF